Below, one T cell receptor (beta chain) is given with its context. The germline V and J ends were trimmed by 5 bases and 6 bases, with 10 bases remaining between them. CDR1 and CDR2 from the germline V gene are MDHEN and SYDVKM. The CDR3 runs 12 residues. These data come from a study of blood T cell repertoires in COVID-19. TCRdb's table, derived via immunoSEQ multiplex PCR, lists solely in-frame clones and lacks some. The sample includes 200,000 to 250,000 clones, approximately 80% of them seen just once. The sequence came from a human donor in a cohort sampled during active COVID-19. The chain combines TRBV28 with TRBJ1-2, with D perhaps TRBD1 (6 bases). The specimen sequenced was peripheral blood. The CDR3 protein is CASSPGQNGYTF. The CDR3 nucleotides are TGTGCCAGCAGTCCCGGACAGAATGGCTACACCTTC.